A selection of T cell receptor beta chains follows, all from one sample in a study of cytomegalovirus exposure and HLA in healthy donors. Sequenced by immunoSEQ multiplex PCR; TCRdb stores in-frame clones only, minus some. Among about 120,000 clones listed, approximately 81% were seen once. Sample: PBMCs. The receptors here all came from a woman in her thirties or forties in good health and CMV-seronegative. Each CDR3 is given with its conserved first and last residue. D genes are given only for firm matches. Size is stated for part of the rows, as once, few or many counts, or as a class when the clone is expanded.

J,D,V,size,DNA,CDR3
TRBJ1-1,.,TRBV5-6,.,TGTGCCAGCAGCTTGGCCCAGGGGAACACTGAAGCTTTCTTT,CASSLAQGNTEAFF
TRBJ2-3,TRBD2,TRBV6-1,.,TGTGCCAGCAGTGAACGGCCTCTAGCGGGGGGCACAGATACGCAGTATTTT,CASSERPLAGGTDTQYF
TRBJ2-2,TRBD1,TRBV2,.,TGTGCCAGCAGTGGACAGGGAGTCACCGGGGAGCTGTTTTTT,CASSGQGVTGELFF
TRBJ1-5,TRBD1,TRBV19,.,TGTGCCAGTAGTATGCCGACAGGGAGTCATCAGCCCCAGCATTTT,CASSMPTGSHQPQHF
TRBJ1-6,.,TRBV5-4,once,TGTGCCAGCAGCCCGAGCTCGACAGATAATAATTCACCCCTCCACTTT,CASSPSSTDNNSPLHF
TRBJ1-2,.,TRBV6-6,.,TGTGCCAGCAGTTACTACCTAGGGGTAGGCTATGGCTACACCTTC,CASSYYLGVGYGYTF
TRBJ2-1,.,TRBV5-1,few,TGCGCCAGCAGCGCAGACTACAGGGAGCGGAATGAGCAGTTCTTC,CASSADYRERNEQFF
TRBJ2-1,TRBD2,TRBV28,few,TGTGCCAGCAGTCCCTACAAGGGAAGCGGGAGGGCCGTGGATGAGCAGTTCTTC,CASSPYKGSGRAVDEQFF
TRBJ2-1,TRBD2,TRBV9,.,TGTGCCAGCAGCGTTGGGGCTAGCGGGAGCAATGAGCAGTTCTTC,CASSVGASGSNEQFF
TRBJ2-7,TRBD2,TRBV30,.,TGTGCCTGGAGTCCCTCGGGGGGCGAGCAGTACTTC,CAWSPSGGEQYF
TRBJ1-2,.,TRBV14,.,TGTGCCAGCAGCCCGGGGACTTTCTATGGCTACACCTTC,CASSPGTFYGYTF
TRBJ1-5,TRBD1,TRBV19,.,TGTGCCAGTGACAGGGGCCCCCGGGTACAGCCCCAGCATTTT,CASDRGPRVQPQHF
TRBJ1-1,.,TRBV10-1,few,TGCGCCAGCAGTGAATATCCAGAAATGAACACTGAAGCTTTCTTT,CASSEYPEMNTEAFF
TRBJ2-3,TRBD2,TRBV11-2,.,TGTGCCAGCAGCTTTGGACTAGCGGGATCAGATACGCAGTATTTT,CASSFGLAGSDTQYF
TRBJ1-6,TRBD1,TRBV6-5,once,TGTGCCAGCAGTCCCGGACAGGATAATTCACCCCTCCACTTT,CASSPGQDNSPLHF
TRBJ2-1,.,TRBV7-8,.,TGTGCCAGCAGCTCCCCAGGGTTTGAGCAGTTCTTC,CASSSPGFEQFF
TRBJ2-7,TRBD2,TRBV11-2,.,TGTGCCAGCAGCTTAAGTGCGACTGAGGTGAGCGGGGGCAACGAGCAGTACTTC,CASSLSATEVSGGNEQYF
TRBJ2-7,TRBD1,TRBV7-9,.,TGTGCCAGCAGCTTAGTTGGAACAGGGGGCTACGAGCAGTACTTC,CASSLVGTGGYEQYF
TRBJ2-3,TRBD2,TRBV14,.,TGTGCCAGCAGCCAAGATAGTGGACTAGCGAGAGCAGATACGCAGTATTTT,CASSQDSGLARADTQYF
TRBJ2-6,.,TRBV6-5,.,TGTGCCAGCAGTCGCGACAGATCTGGGGCCAACGTCCTGACTTTC,CASSRDRSGANVLTF
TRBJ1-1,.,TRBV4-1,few,TGCGCCAGCAGCCAAGTGGGACTCACTGAAGCTTTCTTT,CASSQVGLTEAFF
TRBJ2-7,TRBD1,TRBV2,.,TGTGCCAGCAGTCCCGGGACAGGGTCCTACGAGCAGTACTTC,CASSPGTGSYEQYF
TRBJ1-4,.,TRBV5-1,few,TGCGCCAGCAGCCGAAAGGACAGTAATGAAAAACTGTTTTTT,CASSRKDSNEKLFF
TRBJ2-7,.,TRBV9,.,TGTGCCAGCAGCGGAGGCGGCTCCTACGAGCAGTACTTC,CASSGGGSYEQYF
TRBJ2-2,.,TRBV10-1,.,TGCGCCAGCAGATCACAGCGGGACACCGGGGAGCTGTTTTTT,CASRSQRDTGELFF
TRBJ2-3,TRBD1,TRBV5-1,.,TGCGCCAGCAGCCCCAGACAGGGGGCAACAGATACGCAGTATTTT,CASSPRQGATDTQYF
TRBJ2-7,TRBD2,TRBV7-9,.,TGTTCCAGCAGCGATACTAGCGGGGGCTTTTACGAGCAGTACTTC,CSSSDTSGGFYEQYF
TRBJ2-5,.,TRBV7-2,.,TGTGCCAGCAGCTCCGCGGGAAGGGGAGAGACCCAGTACTTC,CASSSAGRGETQYF
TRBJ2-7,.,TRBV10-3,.,TGTGCCATCAGTGGCGGCTACGAGCAGTACTTC,CAISGGYEQYF
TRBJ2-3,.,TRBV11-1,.,TGTGCCAGCAGCTTCATGGATACGCAGTATTTT,CASSFMDTQYF
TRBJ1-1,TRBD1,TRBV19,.,TGTGCCAGTAGTATCTCGACAGGGAGGAACACTGAAGCTTTCTTT,CASSISTGRNTEAFF